Described below is a single T cell receptor (beta chain) sequence and its context. Its antigen remains unidentified. Base-call qualities are not available, and no considerably larger clone is one nucleotide away. This sample is part of a study of blood T cell repertoires in COVID-19 (dated by TCRdb to 2019 to 2021). About the study as a whole: Collaborator samples came from the United States, Italy and Spain and covered acute and convalescent phases of COVID-19. The sample metadata nearly always contained a de-identified subject ID, COVID-19 status, age in years and sex. The prospective study material was composed of cDNA or gDNA derived from T cells, B-cell-depleted T cells, or PBMCs. Deeply sampled blood TCRbeta repertoires from subjects exposed to, actively infected with, or recovered from COVID-19 were included in the dataset. The repertoires were made available in a free public database intended to serve as a resource for research on the immune response to SARS-CoV-2. Where HLA class I and class II types were available, the types were taken from metadata supplied by the sample provider, not from assay-based typing. The samples were drawn from two sources: the first 160 participants of the ongoing ImmuneRACE study, and 1,000 to 1,500 subjects contributed by 6 global collaborators. The paper's findings and limits, for the study overall: Clinical and demographic metadata were provided uncurated, with the amount varying by source and participant.

Whole blood was collected in K2EDTA tubes by collaborating institutions according to the institutions' own protocols. For TCRbeta analysis, collaborators shipped samples as frozen whole blood, isolated PBMCs, or DNA extracted from either of those sample types. TCRbeta CDR3 regions were amplified from genomic DNA by means of the immunoSEQ Assay, a bias-controlled multiplex PCR. The authors' analysis ran thus. Within the assay, amplification of reference gene primers was used to estimate how many nucleated cells each sample contained. To quantify the absolute abundance of each unique TCRbeta CDR3 rearrangement, sequence reads were collapsed and filtered. For each sample, productive Simpson clonality was calculated as the square root of Simpson's diversity index across productive rearrangements. TCRdb holds this immuneACCESS table with in-frame rearrangements only. Some clones are missing; in checked studies, unresolved V genes explain under half, and the rest has no known cause. The DNA was the basis for D and trimming; V, J and clone size are from that table. Here the sample has roughly 80,000 clones; around 88% occur a single time. 4.8% of the sample goes to the ten largest clones.

From its cysteine to its phenylalanine, the CDR3 spans 16 amino acids. The sequence is cut down to CDR3 DNA, 48 bases in frame from base 1. The germline V gene encodes CDR1 SGHRS and CDR2 YFSETQ. Germline trimming: 2 bases from V, 2 bases from J; junction bases outside gene matches: 4. The chain is assembled from TRBV5-1 and TRBJ2-3; TRBD2 matches 11 bases in the middle. The material sequenced was peripheral blood. The clonotype originates from a woman of 80 years or more with acute or convalescent COVID-19. The DNA reads as follows: TGCGCCAGCAGCTTACTAGCGGGGGCCGACACAGATACGCAGTATTTT. The translation is CASSLLAGADTDTQYF.